These T cell receptor beta chains were read from a single sample in a study of CD8 T cells in Susac syndrome. TCRdb redid the calling of the immunoSEQ multiplex PCR reads with MiXCR, one entry per CDR3 protein. This sample has around 130,000 distinct CDR3 sequences; 90% to 95% occur once, and the top ten carry more than 0.09%. The sequenced material came from CD4+ T cells from PBMCs. The receptors derive from a human donor in good health. CDR3s include the opening cysteine and the closing phenylalanine or tryptophan. The D gene is left open where the match is weak.

J: TRBJ1-5; D: -; V: TRBV27; CDR3: CASSLYASPNQPQHF; DNA: TGTGCCAGCAGTTTATATGCGAGCCCCAATCAGCCCCAGCATTTT
J: TRBJ1-1; D: -; V: TRBV29-1; CDR3: CSVERGRGVGTEAFF; DNA: TGCAGCGTTGAAAGGGGTCGGGGGGTGGGCACTGAAGCTTTCTTT
J: TRBJ2-2; D: TRBD1; V: TRBV5-1; CDR3: CASSPRLDRGNTGELFF; DNA: TGCGCCAGCAGCCCCCGCCTGGACAGGGGAAACACCGGGGAGCTGTTTTTT
J: TRBJ1-4; D: -; V: TRBV6-6; CDR3: CASGAGPLGEKLFF; DNA: TGTGCCAGCGGGGCAGGCCCCCTCGGAGAAAAACTGTTTTTT
J: TRBJ2-4; D: -; V: TRBV10-1; CDR3: CASSIDAKNIQYF; DNA: TGCGCCAGCAGTATCGACGCAAAAAACATTCAGTACTTC
J: TRBJ1-3; D: -; V: TRBV29-1; CDR3: CSVGTHSGNTIYF; DNA: TGCAGCGTTGGAACACATTCTGGAAACACCATATATTTT
J: TRBJ2-7; D: TRBD2; V: TRBV30; CDR3: CAWRRGGSSYEQYF; DNA: TGTGCCTGGAGAAGGGGCGGGAGTAGCTACGAGCAGTACTTC
J: TRBJ1-2; D: -; V: TRBV3-1; CDR3: CASSQEGQRPSGYTF; DNA: TGTGCCAGCAGCCAAGAGGGACAAAGACCTAGTGGCTACACCTTC
J: TRBJ2-5; D: TRBD2; V: TRBV20-1; CDR3: CSALTSGPAEETQYF; DNA: TGCAGTGCTCTGACTAGCGGCCCAGCCGAAGAGACCCAGTACTTC
J: TRBJ2-1; D: -; V: TRBV5-1; CDR3: CASSLENRSYNEQFF; DNA: TGCGCCAGCAGCTTGGAGAACCGCTCCTACAATGAGCAGTTCTTC
J: TRBJ1-1; D: -; V: TRBV14; CDR3: CASSQHRDSEALF; DNA: TGTGCCAGCAGCCAACACAGGGATTCTGAAGCTCTCTTT
J: TRBJ1-4; D: -; V: TRBV29-1; CDR3: CSARAAGGGLSEKLFF; DNA: TGCAGCGCCCGAGCCGCGGGAGGGGGGTTAAGTGAAAAACTGTTTTTT
J: TRBJ2-6; D: -; V: TRBV19; CDR3: CASSKSSGANVLTF; DNA: TGTGCCAGTAGTAAATCCTCTGGGGCCAACGTCCTGACTTTC